This T cell receptor beta chain was observed in a study of shared clonotypes between healthy human individuals. To note about this clone: Its antigen is not known.

The donor cohort consisted entirely of Caucasian adults residing in Nashville, Tennessee. The length of the CDR3 is 17 residues. J was trimmed by 7 bases and V by 3 bases; bases with no gene match: 6. Germline CDR1 reads LGHNA; CDR2 reads YNFKEQ. How the authors handled the data: ImmunoSEQ junction-only sequences lacked quality scores, so their filtering differed. Produced via immunoSEQ multiplex PCR; TCRdb's table is partial and in-frame only. Clone size and the V and J calls come from that table; the DNA yielded D and trimming. The data show some 470,000 clones, approximately 80% seen once. Study-level points and caveats: What limited the represented genetic and exposure-history diversity was the small number of donors.

The rearrangement uses TRBV4-2 and TRBJ2-1, with TRBD2 identical over 16 bases. Sequencing was carried out using PBMCs. This sequence originates from a woman aged 40 to 49 in good health. Some clones in this sample may be carry-over from other donors' samples. CDR3 sequence (DNA): TGTGCCAGCAGCCAGGGACTAGCGGGAGGGCCGAGGAATGAGCAGTTCTTC. As protein: CASSQGLAGGPRNEQFF.